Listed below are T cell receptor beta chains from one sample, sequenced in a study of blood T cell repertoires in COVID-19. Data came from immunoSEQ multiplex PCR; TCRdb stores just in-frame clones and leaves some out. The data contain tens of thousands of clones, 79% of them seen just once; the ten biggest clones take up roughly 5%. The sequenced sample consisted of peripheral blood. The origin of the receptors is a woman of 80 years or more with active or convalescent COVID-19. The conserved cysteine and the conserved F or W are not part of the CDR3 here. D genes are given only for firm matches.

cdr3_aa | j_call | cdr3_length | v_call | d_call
ASNPNTGTSANEQF | TRBJ2-1 | 14 | TRBV5-1 | TRBD2
ASSQIGRVGPKNIQY | TRBJ2-4 | 15 | TRBV4-3 | -
ATSSDRGPWGAAYEQY | TRBJ2-7 | 16 | TRBV15 | TRBD1
ASRGAYEQY | TRBJ2-7 | 9 | TRBV3-1/TRBV3-2 | -
SASGSLVGEQY | TRBJ2-7 | 11 | TRBV29-1 | TRBD2
ASSQVGGTGNSPLH | TRBJ1-6 | 14 | TRBV3-1/TRBV3-2 | TRBD1
ASSLWTERNTIY | TRBJ1-3 | 12 | TRBV7-2 | -
ASSLVGEGGGTDTQY | TRBJ2-3 | 15 | TRBV5-5 | -
ASSLRLDSYNEQF | TRBJ2-1 | 13 | TRBV5-5 | -
ASSHSFSGSYEQY | TRBJ2-7 | 13 | TRBV4-3 | -
ASKGGTANYGYT | TRBJ1-2 | 12 | TRBV5-1 | TRBD1
ASSLTAGGFLIYEQY | TRBJ2-7 | 15 | TRBV5-6 | TRBD2
ASSTGADQPQH | TRBJ1-5 | 11 | TRBV6-2/TRBV6-3 | TRBD1
ASSYSGLVPNEQF | TRBJ2-1 | 13 | TRBV7-9 | TRBD2
ASSPGTGNSPLH | TRBJ1-6 | 12 | TRBV18 | TRBD1
ASSHRGGLTEAF | TRBJ1-1 | 12 | TRBV14 | -
ASSSGLAGRETQY | TRBJ2-5 | 13 | TRBV5-5 | TRBD2
SVGIRTPYNEQF | TRBJ2-1 | 12 | TRBV29-1 | -
ASSSYREGFYGYT | TRBJ1-2 | 13 | TRBV5-5 | -
ASSLSRGADTQY | TRBJ2-3 | 12 | TRBV7-9 | -
ASRLGGQETQY | TRBJ2-5 | 11 | TRBV28 | TRBD2
ATSDFLAGGTEQF | TRBJ2-1 | 13 | TRBV24-1 | TRBD2
ASSLSSWRGAYTYNEQF | TRBJ2-1 | 17 | TRBV11-2 | TRBD2
ASKDRGRGDTQY | TRBJ2-3 | 12 | TRBV19 | TRBD1
ATSDRGGGHSYNEQF | TRBJ2-1 | 15 | TRBV24-1 | -
ASSVDRGSYYGYT | TRBJ1-2 | 13 | TRBV5-1 | TRBD1
AWSVYPPGQGKNEQF | TRBJ2-1 | 15 | TRBV30 | TRBD1